The 17 T cell receptor beta chains reported below all come from one sample, sequenced in a study of T cell repertoires in cytomegalovirus infection. TCRdb independently ran MiXCR on the reads; one entry per CDR3 protein. The table includes some 250,000 distinct CDR3 sequences, approximately 9.2% detected once. The sequenced sample was PBMCs. The receptor set was obtained from a human donor in good health (CMV status not recorded). Some clones in this sample may be carry-over from other donors' samples.

This clonotype was recorded many times. In DNA form, the CDR3 reads TGTGCCAGCAGCTTAGAACGGACAATCAATCAGCCCCAGCATTTT. Its translation: CASSLERTINQPQHF. The chain carries TRBV7-2 and TRBJ1-5; D is possibly TRBD1 (5 bases). Trimming stripped 1 base from V and 3 bases from J, with 10 bases between. This CDR3 has 15 residues. Germline V gene lookup returns CDR1 SGHTA and CDR2 FQGNSA.

This clonotype came up many times. The J gene is TRBJ2-7, the V gene TRBV7-2, with D maybe TRBD2 (6 bases). The CDR3 is 14 amino acids. Trimming removed 5 bases from V and 6 bases from J, with 17 bases in between. Germline V CDR1 and CDR2: SGHTA, FQGNSA. CDR3 DNA sequence: TGTGCCAGCAGCCCGCAGGGAGGTGCAGGCGAGCAGTACTTC. Translated, it gives CASSPQGGAGEQYF. Together with reference TRBV7-2 and TRBJ2-7, the CDR3 gives the full variable domain: GAGVSQSPSNKVTEKGKDVELRCDPISGHTALYWYRQSLGQGLEFLIYFQGNSAPDKSGLPSDRFSAERTGGSVSTLTIQRTQQEDSAVYLCASSPQGGAGEQYFGPGTRLTVT.

In this sample, this clonotype turned up many times. The rearrangement joins TRBV7-2 to TRBJ1-5; 7 bases fit TRBD1. V trimming: 5 bases; J trimming: 0 bases; junction bases outside the gene matches: 7. Germline CDR1 and CDR2: SGHTA and FQGNSA. The CDR3 consists of 16 residues. The DNA for the CDR3 is TGTGCCAGCAGCCCCCGGACAGGATTTAGCAATCAGCCCCAGCATTTT. Its protein product is CASSPRTGFSNQPQHF.

This clonotype was seen many times. CDR3 DNA: TGTGCCAGCAGCTTAGGTTTGCAGGGAGCTGGCTACACCTTC. This translates into CASSLGLQGAGYTF. This chain joins TRBV7-9 and TRBJ1-2, with a weak D call TRBD1 (5 bases). The CDR3 totals 14 residues. V lost 1 base and J lost 7, with 13 bases in between. The germline V gene encodes CDR1 SEHNR and CDR2 FQNEAQ (reference sequence).

This clonotype was detected many times. This chain connects TRBV7-2 to TRBJ2-7; D is possibly TRBD2 (5 bases). Trimming removed 2 bases at V and 7 bases at J, with 15 bases between. The germline V gene has CDR1 SGHTA and CDR2 FQGNSA. This CDR3 is 14 amino acids long. The CDR3 region is CASSLQRHRGEQYF. The CDR3 DNA sequence: TGTGCCAGCAGCTTACAGCGGCACAGAGGGGAGCAGTACTTC.

The rearrangement uses TRBV10-3 and TRBJ2-2; a weak D match, TRBD1 (6 bases). This CDR3 has 14 amino acids. CDR1 and CDR2 from the germline V gene are ENHRY and SYGVKD. The germline V and J ends were trimmed by 8 bases and 0 bases, with 10 bases remaining between them. CDR3 bases: TGTGCCATCGGGGACATCCCGAACACCGGGGAGCTGTTTTTT. Amino acids: CAIGDIPNTGELFF.

This clonotype was seen only once. The J gene is TRBJ1-3, the V gene TRBV28, with D unresolved. CDR1 and CDR2 from the germline V gene are MDHEN and SYDVKM. Trimming took off 8 bases at V and 6 bases at J, with 5 bases between the two ends. The CDR3 length is 10 residues. DNA of the CDR3: TGTGCCAGCTCTCAAAACACCATATATTTT. Translating gives CASSQNTIYF.

This clonotype occurred many times. This chain connects TRBV29-1 to TRBJ1-2; 7 positions agree with TRBD1. V shed 3 bases and J 0 bases; nucleotides not matched to a gene: 1. CDR1 and CDR2 from the germline V gene are SQVTM and ANQGSEA. The CDR3 consists of 13 residues. The chain's CDR3 is CSVEGTANYGYTF. CDR3 DNA: TGCAGCGTTGAGGGGACAGCTAACTATGGCTACACCTTC. Variable domain in full (rest from reference TRBV29-1 and TRBJ1-2): SAVISQKPSRDICQRGTSLTIQCQVDSQVTMMFWYRQQPGQSLTLIATANQGSEATYESGFVIDKFPISRPNLTFSTLTVSNMSPEDSSIYLCSVEGTANYGYTFGSGTRLTVV.

Many counts were recorded for this clonotype. The chain is built from TRBV12-3 or TRBV12-4 and TRBJ1-5; 12 bases are shared with TRBD1. CDR3 size: 17 residues. After removal of 5 bases from V and 7 bases from J, the junction contained 12 bases not matched to a gene. The CDR3 sequence is CASSARTGQGAGQPQHF. CDR3 sequence (DNA): TGTGCCAGCAGTGCCAGGACGGGACAGGGGGCTGGACAGCCCCAGCATTTT.

In its sample, this clonotype was seen many times. The chain uses TRBV7-2 and TRBJ2-7; the D is unclear. This CDR3 region has 14 residues. The ends were cut back, 2 bases at V and 3 bases at J, with 11 bases in the middle. Germline assignment: CDR1 SGHTA and CDR2 FQGNSA. CDR3 region: CASSLQSESYEQYF. The CDR3 bases are TGTGCCAGCAGCTTACAGAGTGAAAGCTACGAGCAGTACTTC. The full variable domain, rest sourced from reference TRBV7-2 and TRBJ2-7, is GAGVSQSPSNKVTEKGKDVELRCDPISGHTALYWYRQSLGQGLEFLIYFQGNSAPDKSGLPSDRFSAERTGGSVSTLTIQRTQQEDSAVYLCASSLQSESYEQYFGPGTRLTVT.

This clonotype showed up many times. J is TRBJ2-4 and V is TRBV11-2; perhaps D is TRBD1 or TRBD2 (5 bases each). Germline lookup yields CDR1 SGHAT and CDR2 FQNNGV. Trimming removed 0 bases from V and 1 base from J, with 13 bases in between. The CDR3 is made up of 17 amino acids. The CDR3 loop reads CASSLDGLWGAKNIQYF. The CDR3, as DNA: TGTGCCAGCAGCTTAGACGGGCTGTGGGGGGCCAAAAACATTCAGTACTTC.

The sample holds many counts of this clonotype. The J gene is TRBJ2-3, the V gene TRBV5-1; possibly TRBD1 for D (6 bases). V lost 0 bases, J lost 0 bases, and 8 bases lay in between. The CDR3 consists of 15 residues. Per germline, CDR1 SGHRS and CDR2 YFSETQ. CDR3 nucleotide sequence: TGCGCCAGCAGCTTGGTGGGGGCTAGCACAGATACGCAGTATTTT. Its translation: CASSLVGASTDTQYF.

This clonotype came up many times. The V gene is TRBV7-2, the J gene TRBJ2-5; the D gene could be TRBD1 or TRBD2 (5 bases each). CDR1 is SGHTA, CDR2 FQGNSA, per germline. V was clipped by 2 bases and J by 2 bases, with 15 bases between them. The CDR3 length is 16 residues. This chain's CDR3 is CASSLLRGPVQETQYF. CDR3 DNA sequence: TGTGCCAGCAGCTTATTGAGGGGCCCAGTGCAAGAGACCCAGTACTTC.

V is TRBV19 and J is TRBJ1-2; D remains unclear. This CDR3 has 13 amino acids. The germline gives CDR1 LNHDA, CDR2 SQIVND (reference sequence). The ends were cut back, 5 bases at V and 6 bases at J, with 13 bases in the middle. CDR3 loop: CASSLSSINGYTF. The CDR3 DNA is TGTGCCAGTAGTTTGAGTAGTATAAATGGCTACACCTTC. Filled out from reference TRBV19 and TRBJ1-2, the complete variable domain reads DGGITQSPKYLFRKEGQNVTLSCEQNLNHDAMYWYRQDPGQGLRLIYYSQIVNDFQKGDIAEGYSVSREKKESFPLTVTSAQKNPTAFYLCASSLSSINGYTFGSGTRLTVV.

This clonotype was detected ten times or more. The V call is TRBV12-3 or TRBV12-4, the J call TRBJ1-2; a weak D match, TRBD1 (6 bases). The CDR3 loop spans 14 amino acids. V dropped 5 bases and J dropped 8 bases, with 18 bases sitting between them. The CDR3 nucleotides read TGTGCCAGCAGTCGAACAGGGATATTGGGCGGCTACACCTTC. Protein product: CASSRTGILGGYTF.

This chain links TRBV15 with TRBJ2-7, with 7 bases matching TRBD2. V lost 0 bases and J lost 6; bases outside the gene matches: 5. The length of the CDR3 is 14 residues. The germline V gene has CDR1 LNHNV and CDR2 YYDKDF (reference sequence). CDR3 sequence reads: CATSRDLWGGEQYF. The CDR3 DNA reads as TGTGCCACCAGCAGAGATCTGTGGGGGGGCGAGCAGTACTTC.

The sample holds a few counts of this clonotype. The rearrangement links TRBV6-2 or TRBV6-3 to TRBJ1-5; 7 bases are a match to TRBD1. The V gene's germline CDR1 is MNHEY and CDR2 SVGEGT. V shed 8 bases, J shed 8 bases, and the junction held 9 bases outside the gene matches. CDR3 length: 13 amino acids. The CDR3 region is CASSQGGLEPQHF. In DNA, the CDR3 is TGTGCCAGCTCCCAGGGGGGGCTGGAGCCCCAGCATTTT.